This paragraph reports one TCR beta chain. The data belong to a study of PD-1 blockade in classical Hodgkin lymphoma. Looked up from germline, CDR1 is MGHRA and CDR2 is YSYEKL. The V and J ends lost 1 base and 4 bases respectively, with 13 bases between them. CDR3 length: 15 amino acids. Profiling relied on immunoSEQ multiplex PCR, and the TCRdb table lists in-frame clones only, not all of them. The sample carries approximately 41,000 clones, approximately 86% recorded once. All patients relapsed after autologous stem cell transplantation, and brentuximab vedotin exposure varied. The origin of this receptor is a human donor with classical Hodgkin lymphoma. The sequencing used peripheral blood mononuclear cells (PBMCs), collected before the second cycle of nivolumab. This chain connects TRBV4-1 to TRBJ1-1, with D possibly being TRBD1 (6 bases). The CDR3: CASSQVQGMGTEAFF. The CDR3 bases are TGCGCCAGCAGCCAAGTTCAGGGGATGGGCACTGAAGCTTTCTTT.